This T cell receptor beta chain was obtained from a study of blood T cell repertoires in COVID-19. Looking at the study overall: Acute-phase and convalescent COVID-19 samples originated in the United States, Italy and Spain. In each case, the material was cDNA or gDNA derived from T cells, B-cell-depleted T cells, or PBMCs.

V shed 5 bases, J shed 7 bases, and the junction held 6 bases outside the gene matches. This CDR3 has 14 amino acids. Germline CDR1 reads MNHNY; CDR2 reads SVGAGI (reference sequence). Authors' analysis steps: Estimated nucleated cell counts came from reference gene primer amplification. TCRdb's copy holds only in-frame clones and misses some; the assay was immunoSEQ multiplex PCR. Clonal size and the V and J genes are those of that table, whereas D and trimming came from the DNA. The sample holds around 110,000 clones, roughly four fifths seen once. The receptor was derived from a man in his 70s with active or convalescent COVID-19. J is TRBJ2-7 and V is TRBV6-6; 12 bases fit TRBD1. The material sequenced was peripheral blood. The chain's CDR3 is CASSRDRGLGEQYF. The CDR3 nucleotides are TGTGCCAGCAGTCGGGACAGGGGGCTGGGGGAGCAGTACTTC.